The 18 T cell receptor beta chains given below trace back to one sample, sequenced in a study of cytomegalovirus exposure and HLA in healthy donors. 60 Vbeta and 13 Jbeta primers were used in PCR. Measured with immunoSEQ multiplex PCR; TCRdb has only the in-frame clones, and not every one. The table records around 200,000 clones, roughly 82% of them present only once. Sequenced input: PBMCs. The receptors derive from a girl aged 2 to 9 in good health and CMV-seropositive.

This chain joins TRBV5-8 and TRBJ2-1, with 7 bases that match TRBD2. The length of the CDR3 is 16 residues. V lost 1 base and J lost 7; bases outside the gene matches: 11. The V gene's germline CDR1 is SGHTS and CDR2 YDEGEE. Here the CDR3 reads CASSLSFVRERNEQFF. The DNA for the CDR3 is TGTGCCAGCAGCTTGTCGTTCGTGCGGGAGAGGAATGAGCAGTTCTTC.

The chain links TRBV6-1 to TRBJ1-2; D is perhaps TRBD1 (6 bases). The CDR3 consists of 12 residues. V gave up 11 bases and J gave up 2 bases, with 12 bases separating them. Per germline, CDR1 MNHNS and CDR2 SASEGT. This CDR3 is CAARGGNYGYTF. In DNA form, the CDR3 reads TGTGCCGCGAGGGGGGGCAACTATGGCTACACCTTC.

The chain recombines TRBV28 with TRBJ2-7; D may be TRBD2 (5 bases). V was clipped by 6 bases and J by 1 base, with 22 bases between them. The CDR3 totals 17 residues. Germline V gene lookup returns CDR1 MDHEN and CDR2 SYDVKM. As DNA, the CDR3 is TGTGCCAGCAGCCGTGGGGAGTCGCCCTCTTTTTCCTACGAGCAGTACTTC. Its protein product is CASSRGESPSFSYEQYF.

A single count supports this clone. V usage is TRBV2 and J usage is TRBJ2-5, with TRBD1 matching 8 bases. Germline loops: CDR1 SNHLY, CDR2 FYNNEI. V shed 7 bases and J 2 bases; nucleotides not matched to a gene: 6. This CDR3 has 14 residues. CDR3 residues: CASMDRVAQETQYF. In nucleotides, the CDR3 is TGTGCCAGCATGGACAGGGTCGCTCAAGAGACCCAGTACTTC. Supplemented by reference TRBV2 and TRBJ2-5, the full variable domain reads EPEVTQTPSHQVTQMGQEVILRCVPISNHLYFYWYRQILGQKVEFLVSFYNNEISEKSEIFDDQFSVERPDGSNFTLKIRSTKLEDSAMYFCASMDRVAQETQYFGPGTRLLVL.

This chain connects TRBV29-1 to TRBJ1-1; no reliable D call. Trimming removed 5 bases from V and 0 bases from J, with 10 bases in between. CDR1 is SQVTM, CDR2 ANQGSEA, per germline. The CDR3 totals 13 residues. The CDR3 reads CSVTQSLNTEAFF. In nucleotides, the CDR3 is TGCAGCGTTACACAGAGTTTGAACACTGAAGCTTTCTTT.

The chain uses TRBV18 and TRBJ1-1, with 7 bases identical to TRBD1. J was trimmed by 1 base and V by 4 bases; bases with no gene match: 6. Per germline, CDR1 KGHSH and CDR2 LQKENI. The CDR3 contains 15 residues. The CDR3 sequence: CASSLGGGANTEAFF. The CDR3 DNA is TGTGCCAGCTCACTCGGAGGGGGCGCGAACACTGAAGCTTTCTTT.

The chain links TRBV28 to TRBJ2-5; D perhaps matches TRBD1 (7 bases). The CDR3 covers 16 residues. Germline V gives CDR1 MDHEN, CDR2 SYDVKM. Trimming took off 5 bases at V and 5 bases at J, with 21 bases between the two ends. The CDR3 spells CASSRPDREVVETQYF. In nucleotides, the CDR3 is TGTGCCAGCAGTCGACCCGACAGGGAGGTTGTGGAGACCCAGTACTTC.

The chain is built from TRBV30 and TRBJ1-1; D may be TRBD1 (6 bases). Germline V CDR1 and CDR2: GTSNPN, SVGIG (reference sequence). The CDR3 runs to 14 residues. V was pared by 4 bases and J by 10 bases, with 22 bases between. CDR3 sequence: CAWIETGKRNGAFF. In DNA form, the CDR3 reads TGTGCCTGGATCGAAACAGGGAAGAGAAATGGAGCTTTCTTT.

The gene calls are TRBV7-2 and TRBJ2-1; tentatively, D is TRBD2 (6 bases). Germline values: CDR1 SGHTA, CDR2 FQGNSA. This CDR3 contains 16 residues. Between the trimmed V and J ends, which lost 1 base and 4 bases, there was a span of 14 bases. This CDR3 reads CASSLVGGGTYNEQFF. The CDR3 DNA is TGTGCCAGCAGCTTAGTGGGCGGCGGGACGTACAATGAGCAGTTCTTC.

V gene TRBV28 combines with J gene TRBJ1-5; perhaps TRBD1 as D (5 bases). Germline assignment: CDR1 MDHEN and CDR2 SYDVKM. The CDR3 has 13 amino acids. V was clipped by 5 bases and J by 6 bases, with 11 bases between them. The CDR3 here is CASSTGQIQPQHF. The CDR3 nucleotides are TGTGCCAGCAGTACCGGACAAATTCAGCCCCAGCATTTT.

The chain employs TRBV2 and TRBJ2-3; 16 bases line up with TRBD2. The junction had 6 bases not matched to a gene; V was cut back by 5 bases and J by 4 bases. The CDR3 consists of 17 residues. Looked up from germline, CDR1 is SNHLY and CDR2 is FYNNEI. The CDR3 DNA reads TGTGCCAGCAGTCCGGGACTAGCGGGGGGGGCAGCAGATACGCAGTATTTT. It codes for CASSPGLAGGAADTQYF.

The chain combines TRBV7-2 with TRBJ1-1, with 7 positions matching TRBD1. This CDR3 is built from 13 residues. Germline V gives CDR1 SGHTA, CDR2 FQGNSA. The ends lost 4 bases at V and 1 base at J; junction bases unmatched: 0. The CDR3 DNA reads as TGTGCCAGCAGCTGGACAGGGAACACTGAAGCTTTCTTT. Protein product: CASSWTGNTEAFF.

The V call is TRBV5-4, the J call TRBJ2-1; 10 bases are a match to TRBD2. The germline V gene encodes CDR1 SGHNT and CDR2 YYREEE (reference sequence). V lost 7 bases to trimming and J lost 9 bases; unmatched junction nucleotides: 10. The CDR3 sequence is 14 residues long. CDR3 loop: CASRQRGGHSEQFF. The CDR3 region has the DNA TGTGCCAGCCGCCAGCGGGGGGGGCATAGTGAGCAGTTCTTC.

The V call is TRBV6-1, the J call TRBJ2-7; 14 bases align to TRBD2. The CDR3 extends over 14 amino acids. Unmatched junction bases numbered 5, after V lost 7 bases and J lost 6 bases. CDR1 and CDR2 (germline): MNHNS, SASEGT. The CDR3 sequence: CASTGLAGEGEQYF. CDR3 DNA: TGTGCCAGCACGGGACTAGCGGGAGAGGGCGAGCAGTACTTC.

The gene calls are TRBV5-4 and TRBJ1-3; D not resolved. Between the trimmed V and J ends, which lost 4 bases and 2 bases, there was a span of 10 bases. The CDR3 totals 14 residues. Germline values: CDR1 SGHNT, CDR2 YYREEE (reference sequence). The CDR3 nucleotides read TGTGCCAGCAGCCGGGGAGGAGCTGGAAACACCATATATTTT. This encodes CASSRGGAGNTIYF. The variable domain in full, completed from reference TRBV5-4 and TRBJ1-3, reads ETGVTQSPTHLIKTRGQQVTLRCSSQSGHNTVSWYQQALGQGPQFIFQYYREEENGRGNFPPRFSGLQFPNYSSELNVNALELDDSALYLCASSRGGAGNTIYFGEGSWLTVV.

The V call is TRBV15, the J call TRBJ1-2, with D possibly being TRBD1 (6 bases). With 1 base removed from V and 4 bases from J, the gap between germline ends came to 16 bases. Per the germline V gene, CDR1 is LNHNV and CDR2 is YYDKDF (reference sequence). The CDR3 consists of 16 residues. This chain's CDR3 is CATSRVSAGDIYGYTF. CDR3 sequence (DNA): TGTGCCACCAGCAGAGTGTCGGCAGGGGATATCTATGGCTACACCTTC.

The gene calls are TRBV19 and TRBJ1-4; D uncertain. Germline V gene data show CDR1 as LNHDA and CDR2 as SQIVND (reference sequence). V was clipped by 3 bases and J by 7 bases, with 12 bases between them. The CDR3 covers 14 residues. The CDR3 protein is CASSMLAVPEKLFF. CDR3 sequence (DNA): TGTGCCAGTAGTATGCTGGCAGTACCTGAAAAACTGTTTTTT.

The rearrangement joins TRBV9 to TRBJ2-7; 7 bases agree with TRBD1. This CDR3 is 14 amino acids long. Germline V CDR1 and CDR2: SGDLS, YYNGEE. V lost 3 bases, J lost 1 base, and 4 bases stayed unmatched. CDR3 in DNA: TGTGCCAGCAGCGACCGGGACAGATCCTACGAGCAGTACTTC. It yields the protein CASSDRDRSYEQYF.